A single sample gave rise to the 8 T cell receptor beta chains below, sequenced in a study of metastatic and nonmetastatic thyroid tumors. There were no patients who had received any treatment before thyroid surgery. TCRdb re-clonotyped the PCR reads through MiXCR. The sample yields about 43,000 clones, 3% to 3.5% seen once. Material: blood. Receptors were obtained from a female donor with papillary thyroid cancer or a benign thyroid nodule (not recorded which). Some clones in this sample may be carry-over from other donors' samples.

The V and J genes are TRBV28 and TRBJ2-5; D may be TRBD2 (5 bases). Germline-derived CDR1 and CDR2 are MDHEN and SYDVKM. Trimming removed 6 bases from V and 3 bases from J, with 14 bases in between. The length of the CDR3 is 14 residues. The CDR3, as DNA: TGTGCCAGCAGCTCCCAGAACGGGGAAGAGACCCAGTACTTC. It yields the protein CASSSQNGEETQYF.

Only a few counts were recorded for this clone. The CDR3 sequence is CASNGQGGYYEQYF. The DNA of the CDR3 is TGTGCCAGCAATGGACAGGGGGGCTACTACGAGCAGTACTTC. The chain combines TRBV2 with TRBJ2-7; 10 positions match TRBD1. The junction had 6 bases not matched to a gene; V was cut back by 7 bases and J by 3 bases. Germline V gives CDR1 SNHLY, CDR2 FYNNEI. This CDR3 has 14 residues.

This clone appeared many times. The rearrangement uses TRBV5-6 and TRBJ1-2, with D tentatively TRBD1 (5 bases). Deletions cut 3 bases from V and 2 bases from J, with 8 bases between. The germline gives CDR1 SGHDT, CDR2 YYEEEE. The CDR3 length is 13 residues. This chain's CDR3 is CASSSRDNYGYTF. DNA of the CDR3: TGTGCCAGCAGCTCCCGGGACAACTATGGCTACACCTTC.

This clone was counted many times. The chain recombines TRBV12-3 or TRBV12-4 with TRBJ2-1, with D hard to call. The ends were cut back, 3 bases at V and 0 bases at J, with 12 bases in the middle. The CDR3 length is 16 residues. CDR3 in DNA: TGTGCCAGCAGTTTGCGGCGGAGAAGCTCCTACAATGAGCAGTTCTTC. Translated: CASSLRRRSSYNEQFF.

This sequence joins TRBV24-1 and TRBJ2-2; tentative D call: TRBD1 (5 bases). V was trimmed by 4 bases and J by 3 bases, leaving 11 bases between them. The CDR3 sequence is 15 residues long. Germline V CDR1 and CDR2: KGHDR, SFDVKD. The CDR3 region is CATSEAQEHTGELFF. Here the CDR3 DNA reads TGTGCCACCAGTGAAGCACAGGAGCACACCGGGGAGCTGTTTTTT.

This clone has a count of ten or more. The chain carries TRBV5-1 and TRBJ2-7; D might be TRBD2 (6 bases). The ends were cut back, 6 bases at V and 3 bases at J, with 16 bases in the middle. This CDR3 comprises 14 residues. Germline V CDR1 and CDR2: SGHRS, YFSETQ. The CDR3 bases are TGCGCCAGCACCTCCCTGGGGAGGAACTACGAGCAGTACTTC. Amino acids: CASTSLGRNYEQYF.

This clone was found a few times. V usage is TRBV19 and J usage is TRBJ1-1; 8 bases agree with TRBD1. Germline V CDR1 and CDR2: LNHDA, SQIVND (reference sequence). CDR3 length: 16 amino acids. J lost 0 bases, V lost 7 bases, and 10 bases had no gene match. The CDR3, as DNA: TGTGCCAGTACTTCCGGGACAGGACTTATGAACACTGAAGCTTTCTTT. As protein: CASTSGTGLMNTEAFF.

At least ten counts were recorded for this clone. Just one base apart from a much larger clone, this may be a read error. The CDR3 sequence is CASSGKGQNYGYTF. As DNA, the CDR3 is TGTGCCAGCAGTGGTAAGGGACAGAACTATGGCTACACCTTC. The rearrangement joins TRBV2 to TRBJ1-2; 7 bases agree with TRBD1. Germline CDR1 and CDR2: SNHLY and FYNNEI. The J segment lost 2 bases and the V segment lost 4 bases, leaving 4 bases of the junction unmatched. This CDR3 is built from 14 residues.